This T cell receptor (beta chain) was obtained from a study of control samples from healthy donors and cancer patients. Some clones are missing from TCRdb's copy, which holds only in-frame ones; the method was immunoSEQ multiplex PCR. The sample contains fewer than 200,000 clones, roughly 89% of which appear only once. CDR1 is SGDLS and CDR2 is YYNGEE in the germline V gene. The ends lost 1 base at V and 1 base at J; junction bases unmatched: 8. The CDR3 runs 16 residues. The chain has TRBV9 and TRBJ2-7, with 7 bases aligning to TRBD2. Sequencing used blood. This TCR was sampled from a woman aged 45-59 years in good health. The CDR3, as DNA: TGTGCCAGCAGCGTACGGGGCGGGAGCGGGTCCTACGAGCAGTACTTC. Translation: CASSVRGGSGSYEQYF.